This T cell receptor (beta chain) was identified during a study of glioma-infiltrating T cells after dendritic cell vaccination. None of the glioblastoma patients had an isocitrate dehydrogenase mutation. TCRB CDR3 was amplified from 2 ug genomic DNA or less. Sequenced by immunoSEQ multiplex PCR; TCRdb stores in-frame clones only, minus some. The data hold around 96,000 clones, with 70% to 80% observed a single time. V was pared by 3 bases and J by 2 bases, with 6 bases of the junction left unmatched. CDR1 is GTSNPN, CDR2 SVGIG, per germline (reference sequence). The length of the CDR3 is 14 residues.

The clonotype originates from a human donor with glioblastoma. The chain is built from TRBV30 and TRBJ1-2, with 7 positions matching TRBD1. The sequencing used blood, collected before dendritic cell vaccination. For the CDR3, the DNA is TGTGCCTGGAGGGGGACAGCTAACAACTATGGCTACACCTTC. This translates into CAWRGTANNYGYTF. Full variable domain (remainder filled in from reference TRBV30 and TRBJ1-2): SQTIHQWPATLVQPVGSPLSLECTVEGTSNPNLYWYRQAAGRGLQLLFYSVGIGQISSEVPQNLSASRPQDRQFILSSKKLLLSDSGFYLCAWRGTANNYGYTFGSGTRLTVV.